This T cell receptor beta chain appears in the sequencing data of a study of blood T cell repertoires in COVID-19. Germline CDR1 SGHDT, CDR2 YYEEEE. This CDR3 is 14 amino acids long. V lost 3 bases to trimming and J lost 6 bases, with 13 bases between them. The method was immunoSEQ multiplex PCR; TCRdb's version includes in-frame clones alone and lacks a portion of them. The top ten hold roughly 2% of the sample, which has fewer than 450,000 clones, over 75% seen once. The chain uses TRBV5-6 and TRBJ1-5, with D possibly matching TRBD1 (5 bases). The sample consisted of PBMCs or T cells enriched from blood (not recorded which). This sequence was found in a woman in her thirties or forties with acute COVID-19. The CDR3 DNA sequence: TGTGCCAGCAGCTGGGCTGGGGCAGTTCAGCCCCAGCATTTT. Protein sequence: CASSWAGAVQPQHF.